One and the same sample provided the 10 T cell receptor beta chains below, sequenced in a study of blood T cells in healthy people across ages. With a J-beta primer mix and a sample-barcoded 5' primer, a second PCR ran roughly 6 to 11 cycles. TCRdb re-called the 5' RACE reads through MiXCR, storing one row per CDR3 protein. The sample yields approximately 800,000 distinct CDR3 sequences, more than 35% seen once. Sequenced sample: blood. All receptors derive from an elderly man in good health.

The rearrangement joins TRBV5-1 to TRBJ2-5; D remains ambiguous. V dropped 1 base and J dropped 7 bases, with 11 bases sitting between them. Germline CDR1 is SGHRS and CDR2 is YFSETQ. CDR3 length: 13 residues. The CDR3 DNA reads TGCGCCAGCAGCTTGCGTACCTCAGGGACCCAGTACTTC. It encodes CASSLRTSGTQYF.

V and J are TRBV12-3 or TRBV12-4 and TRBJ2-1, with 11 bases that match TRBD2. Unmatched junction bases numbered 15, after V lost 6 bases and J lost 2 bases. CDR3 length equals 19 residues. CDR3 loop: CASRPGGLAGGPTYNEQFF. DNA for the CDR3: TGTGCCAGCAGACCCGGGGGTCTAGCGGGAGGCCCGACCTACAATGAGCAGTTCTTC.

The gene calls are TRBV6-5 and TRBJ1-5, with 8 bases fitting TRBD1. Germline-derived CDR1 and CDR2 are MNHEY and SVGAGI. V trimming: 6 bases; J trimming: 7 bases; junction bases outside the gene matches: 11. This CDR3 has 15 residues. The CDR3 protein is CASSSGQGGNQPQHF. The CDR3 region has the DNA TGTGCCAGCAGCTCTGGACAGGGAGGAAACCAGCCCCAGCATTTT.

The rearrangement uses TRBV7-3 and TRBJ1-2; D is ambiguous. The CDR3 runs to 13 residues. Germline V gene data show CDR1 as SGHTA and CDR2 as FQGTGA. Trimming pared 5 bases from V and 8 bases from J, leaving 15 bases between. Written as DNA, the CDR3 is TGTGCCAGCAGCGTAAAGTTGAATACCGGCTACACCTTC. It is translated as CASSVKLNTGYTF. Full variable domain (rest looked up from reference TRBV7-3 and TRBJ1-2): GAGVSQTPSNKVTEKGKYVELRCDPISGHTALYWYRQSLGQGPEFLIYFQGTGAADDSGLPNDRFFAVRPEGSVSTLKIQRTERGDSAVYLCASSVKLNTGYTFGSGTRLTVV.

This chain connects TRBV7-2 to TRBJ1-2; no clear D gene. Per germline, CDR1 SGHTA and CDR2 FQGNSA. The CDR3 runs 14 residues. The V end was cut by 0 bases, the J end by 8 bases, with 13 bases between. The CDR3 nucleotides are TGTGCCAGCAGCTTAGCATCGACCCCAAGGGGCTACACCTTC. It specifies CASSLASTPRGYTF.

The chain uses TRBV7-2 and TRBJ2-6; 8 bases align to TRBD1. The CDR3 has 19 amino acids. Germline V CDR1 and CDR2: SGHTA, FQGNSA. Trimming took 3 bases from V and 0 from J; bases not matched to a gene: 10. The DNA for the CDR3 is TGTGCCAGCAGCTTTCTCCCCCCAGGGGGCGTCTCTGGGGCCAACGTCCTGACTTTC. Protein sequence: CASSFLPPGGVSGANVLTF.

The V and J genes are TRBV13 and TRBJ2-1, with 7 bases identical to TRBD2. The V segment lost 1 base and the J segment 0 bases; nucleotides outside the gene matches: 9. The CDR3 loop spans 18 amino acids. Germline assignment: CDR1 PRHDT and CDR2 FYEKMQ (reference sequence). CDR3 nucleotides: TGTGCCAGCAGCTTAGAAACGGGAGGCCTAGACTCCTACAATGAGCAGTTCTTC. Protein sequence: CASSLETGGLDSYNEQFF.

The sample holds many counts of this clonotype. V and J are TRBV7-9 and TRBJ2-5; the D is unclear. The germline V gene has CDR1 SEHNR and CDR2 FQNEAQ (reference sequence). V lost 5 bases to trimming and J lost 4 bases, with 11 bases between them. CDR3 length: 13 amino acids. The CDR3 coding sequence is TGTGCCAGCAGCCTCAAAGTCCCAGAGACCCAGTACTTC. It is translated as CASSLKVPETQYF.

The V and J genes are TRBV9 and TRBJ2-3; perhaps TRBD2 as D (5 bases). The V gene's germline CDR1 is SGDLS and CDR2 YYNGEE. The germline V and J ends were trimmed by 4 bases and 8 bases, with 11 bases remaining between them. CDR3 size: 12 residues. The CDR3 is CASSTGLSTQYF. The CDR3 DNA is TGTGCCAGCAGCACTGGACTTAGTACGCAGTATTTT.

Points on this clonotype: A much larger clone lies one base from this, so it may be a read error. CDR3 sequence reads: CASSQLAGEGDTQYF. CDR3 nucleotides: TGTGCCAGCAGCCAACTAGCGGGAGAGGGAGATACGCAGTATTTT. The chain has TRBV3-1 and TRBJ2-3; the match to TRBD2 covers 10 bases. Germline V CDR1 and CDR2: LGHDT, YNNKEL (reference sequence). The V segment lost 2 bases and the J segment 5 bases; nucleotides outside the gene matches: 4. The CDR3 length is 15 residues.